The next 18 T cell receptor delta chains were all read from a single sample in a study of gamma-delta T cells after stem cell transplantation (dated by TCRdb to 2016 to 2018). The library relied on RT-PCR. Sequencing instrument: Illumina MiSeq. With CATT, TCRdb called clones again from the public reads; duplicate DNA rows were later joined. A total of fewer than 3,500 delta-chain clones appear in this sample, 3% to 4% of them only once. Jointly, the top ten make up more than 25% of the sample. The sequencing input was gamma-delta T cells. These TCRs come from a human donor. It is not recorded whose cells these are; they may come from a transplant donor.

About this clone: It may be a read error: a sequence one base away is much more abundant. Other DNA sequences in this sample translate to the same CDR3. V is TRDV2 and J is TRDJ1; 7 bases map to TRDD3. The CDR3 is 20 amino acids. Looked up from germline, CDR1 is GEAIGNYY and CDR2 is EKD. After removal of 3 bases from V and 0 bases from J, the junction contained 21 bases not matched to a gene. CDR3 in DNA: TGTGCCTGTGACCCACTGATTAGGCGTTCTGGGGGCCTTTACACCGATAAACTCATCTTT. It translates to CACDPLIRRSGGLYTDKLIF.

This clone was observed a handful of times. A junction boundary mismatches the germline segment, possibly from a read error. The same CDR3 arises from other DNA sequences in this sample as well. The rearrangement links TRDV2 to TRDJ2; 7 bases agree with TRDD3. CDR3 length: 16 residues. Per the germline V gene, CDR1 is GEAIGNYY and CDR2 is EKD. The CDR3 nucleotides are TGTGCCTGTGACACCTGGGGGACACCTATGACGGCACAACTCTTCTTT. Protein product: CACDTWGTPMTAQLFF.

To note about this clone: The protein recorded in TCRdb matches a much larger clone and deviates from this DNA's translation at residue 13, suggesting a read error; the protein here is obtained by translating the DNA. J is TRDJ3 and V is TRDV2; 8 nucleotides match TRDD3. The CDR3 is 20 amino acids. Germline V gives CDR1 GEAIGNYY, CDR2 EKD. The chain's CDR3 is CACDTGTGGPSSCDTRQMFF. The CDR3 DNA sequence: TGTGCCTGTGACACTGGTACTGGGGGCCCCAGCTCCTGTGACACCCGACAGATGTTTTTC.

In regard to this clone: This DNA's translation differs at residue 11 from TCRdb's protein, which comes from a much larger clone; a read error is likely, and the protein shown is translated from the DNA. J is TRDJ3 and V is TRDV2, with TRDD3 matching 9 bases. J gave up 2 bases and V 1 base, and 11 bases lay outside the gene matches. Germline loops: CDR1 GEAIGNYY, CDR2 EKD. The CDR3 runs 20 residues. This CDR3 is CACDTVSGDTWTWDTRQMFF. The CDR3 DNA reads TGTGCCTGTGACACGGTATCTGGGGATACGTGGACCTGGGACACCCGACAGATGTTTTTC.

This clone has only a few counts. This may be a read error: a much more frequent sequence differs by one nucleotide. This sequence joins TRDV2 and TRDJ1; 9 bases are shared with TRDD3. This CDR3 contains 17 residues. Germline V gives CDR1 GEAIGNYY, CDR2 EKD. With 3 bases clipped from V and 1 base from J, the junction kept 11 bases outside the gene matches. The CDR3, as DNA: TGTGCCTGTGACCCGATGGGGGATAGATTGGTCACCGATAAACTCATCTTT. Amino acid sequence: CACDPMGDRLVTDKLIF.

Remarks on this clone: The protein in TCRdb stems from a much larger clone and differs at residue 4 from this DNA's translation, likely a read error; here the protein is translated from the DNA. The chain carries TRDV2 and TRDJ1; 8 bases are a match to TRDD3. V lost 4 bases to trimming and J lost 0 bases; unmatched junction nucleotides: 15. Per the germline V gene, CDR1 is GEAIGNYY and CDR2 is EKD. The CDR3 loop spans 18 amino acids. CDR3 loop: CACESLTGDTRYTDKLIF. The CDR3 nucleotides are TGTGCCTGTGAAAGTTTGACTGGGGATACTCGGTACACCGATAAACTCATCTTT.

About this clone itself: The TCRdb protein comes from a much larger clone and disagrees with this DNA's translation at residue 8, likely due to a read error; the protein given here is derived from the DNA. The chain is built from TRDV2 and TRDJ1; no firm D call. CDR1 is GEAIGNYY, CDR2 EKD, per germline. V shed 5 bases and J shed 4 bases, with 19 bases lying between them. CDR3 length equals 15 residues. In DNA, the CDR3 is TGTGCCTGTGTCCCCCTCGGGGCTACTGACGATAAACTCATCTTT. Protein: CACVPLGATDDKLIF.

Note on this clone: This sequence is one base from a far larger clone and is likely a read error. The gene calls are TRDV2 and TRDJ1; TRDD2 might be the D (5 bases). Germline V gives CDR1 GEAIGNYY, CDR2 EKD. This CDR3 comprises 17 residues. V was trimmed by 0 bases and J by 7 bases, leaving 23 bases between them. This CDR3 is CACDTVLADSLRGKLIF. In DNA form, the CDR3 reads TGTGCCTGTGACACCGTGTTGGCGGATTCCTTAAGAGGTAAACTCATCTTT.

On this clone: The TCRdb protein comes from a much larger clone and disagrees with this DNA's translation at residue 16, likely due to a read error; the protein given here is derived from the DNA. The V gene is TRDV2, the J gene TRDJ1, with TRDD3 matching over 9 bases. CDR1 GEAIGNYY and CDR2 EKD come from the germline V gene. The CDR3 length is 18 residues. CDR3 region: CACDPVERPTGGADKPIF. The DNA of the CDR3 is TGTGCCTGTGACCCCGTGGAAAGGCCTACTGGGGGAGCCGATAAACCCATCTTT.

As to this clone: The translation of this DNA and the TCRdb protein of a much larger clone differ at residue 11, probably owing to a read error; the protein shown here is translated from the DNA. The V call is TRDV2, the J call TRDJ1; 7 bases are shared with TRDD3. Germline trimming cut 1 base from V and 0 bases from J; bases unmatched to any gene: 16. The CDR3 runs to 19 residues. Germline CDR1 and CDR2: GEAIGNYY and EKD. The CDR3 is CACDTIGPGDASYTDKLIF. DNA for the CDR3: TGTGCCTGTGACACGATTGGTCCGGGGGATGCATCGTACACCGATAAACTCATCTTT.

By share, this clone counts as medium-sized (0.01 to 0.1%). J is TRDJ1 and V is TRDV2; 10 bases map to TRDD3. This CDR3 is built from 17 residues. The germline CDR1 and CDR2 sequences are GEAIGNYY and EKD. V dropped 0 bases and J dropped 0; count of bases not matched to a gene: 6. The CDR3 reads CACDTLGDILNTDKLIF. The CDR3 nucleotides read TGTGCCTGTGACACCCTGGGGGATATCCTGAACACCGATAAACTCATCTTT.

This clone is large in the sample. Other DNA sequences of this sample code for an identical CDR3. CDR3 residues: CACDVTGGLSWDTRQMFF. CDR3 nucleotide sequence: TGTGCCTGTGATGTTACTGGGGGATTGTCCTGGGACACCCGACAGATGTTTTTC. The chain uses TRDV2 and TRDJ3, with 10 bases that match TRDD3. V lost 4 bases to trimming and J lost 1 base; unmatched junction nucleotides: 6. The germline V gene has CDR1 GEAIGNYY and CDR2 EKD. This CDR3 spans 18 amino acids.

With respect to this clone: Since a far larger clone is one base different, this is likely a read error. Different DNA sequences within this sample yield the same CDR3. The chain couples TRDV2 to TRDJ3; 11 nucleotides match TRDD3. CDR3 length: 20 residues. The V gene's germline CDR1 is GEAIGNYY and CDR2 EKD. The CDR3: CACDRVLGDTLSWDTRQMFF. CDR3 bases: TGTGCCTGCGACAGGGTTTTGGGGGATACGCTTTCCTGGGACACCCGACAGATGTTTTTC.

On this clone: TCRdb assigns this DNA the protein of a much larger clone, which departs from its translation at residue 13; this likely reflects a read error, and the protein shown comes from translating the DNA. The V call is TRDV2, the J call TRDJ2, with 8 bases matching TRDD3. CDR3 length: 15 amino acids. Germline V gene sequence: CDR1 GEAIGNYY, CDR2 EKD. As DNA, the CDR3 is TGTGCCTGTGACTCCGTACTGGGGGGGTCAGCACAACCCTTCTTT. This gives the protein CACDSVLGGSAQPFF.

This clone was seen a few times. TCRdb has a much larger clone's protein, which differs at residue 14 from the translation of this DNA, likely because of a read error; what is shown is the protein translated from the DNA. The chain carries TRDV2 and TRDJ1, with D unresolved. The CDR3 is made up of 16 amino acids. Germline-derived CDR1 and CDR2 are GEAIGNYY and EKD. The CDR3 region is CACDTLTGSNTDKPIF. The CDR3 DNA reads TGTGCCTGTGACACTCTCACCGGGTCCAACACCGATAAACCCATCTTT.

The sample holds a few counts of this clone. This may arise from a read error, as a much more abundant clone is one base away. The genes are TRDV2 and TRDJ1, with 13 bases identical to TRDD3. Per the germline V gene, CDR1 is GEAIGNYY and CDR2 is EKD. This CDR3 has 21 amino acids. Trimming took 1 base from V and 3 from J; bases not matched to a gene: 19. Here the CDR3 DNA reads TGTGCCTGTGACACGATCCTTCCCCACAACACTGGGGGATACGCTCCCGATAAACTCATCTTT. Its protein product is CACDTILPHNTGGYAPDKLIF.

A word on this clone: TCRdb attributes to this sequence the protein of a much larger clone, which differs from the DNA translation at residue 14; a read error is likely, and the protein displayed is translated from the DNA. The CDR3 region is CACDTLGDNGIGYADKLIF. The CDR3 DNA reads as TGTGCCTGTGACACCCTCGGGGATAACGGGATCGGGTACGCCGATAAACTCATCTTT. V and J are TRDV2 and TRDJ1; 7 bases fit TRDD3. Germline CDR1 reads GEAIGNYY; CDR2 reads EKD. This CDR3 spans 19 amino acids. After removal of 0 bases from V and 3 bases from J, the junction contained 18 bases not matched to a gene.

This clone showed up just a few times. TCRdb has a much larger clone's protein, which differs at residue 6 from the translation of this DNA, likely because of a read error; what is shown is the protein translated from the DNA. This chain links TRDV2 with TRDJ1; D is unresolved. V shed 3 bases and J shed 3 bases, with 13 bases lying between them. This CDR3 contains 14 residues. Germline assignment: CDR1 GEAIGNYY and CDR2 EKD. The CDR3, as DNA: TGTGCCTGTGACGGGACACGCGAATCCGATAAACTCATCTTT. Translation: CACDGTRESDKLIF.